Included here is one T cell receptor beta chain sequence, with context. Its antigen remains unidentified. A junction boundary mismatches the germline segment, possibly from a read error. Germline CDR1 SQVTM, CDR2 ANQGSEA. There are 12 residues in the CDR3. The data originate from a study of tumor-infiltrating lymphocytes in primary liver carcinoma. Study information: Every sample contained roughly 3.65 to 8 million productive TCRbeta reads, and these numbers were similar from one tissue type to another. Findings and limits, study-wide: Whereas tumor region pairs overlapped more, tumor-adjacent and tumor-blood pairs overlapped less.

TCR beta cDNA came from about 500 ng total RNA, primed with a constant-region primer. Each TCR beta library was derived from three nested multiplex PCR rounds that employed slightly modified ARM-PCR. The two initial PCR rounds, roughly 10 cycles each, used TRBV1-TRBV30 forward and C-beta reverse primers. TCRdb itself ran the multiplex PCR reads through MiXCR, one entry per CDR3 protein. The table has about 100,000 distinct CDR3 sequences, 65% to 70% seen once. Co-extraction of RNA and DNA was performed on about 19-32 mg of unsorted bulk tissue. Specimen: tumor-adjacent normal liver tissue. V and J are TRBV29-1 and TRBJ2-7; 8 positions agree with TRBD1. This clonotype was obtained from a man in his forties or fifties with primary liver carcinoma and hepatitis B virus infection. This CDR3 reads CSVEGQGYEQYF. In DNA form, the CDR3 reads TGCAGCGTCGAAGGACAGGGCTACGAGCAATACTTC.